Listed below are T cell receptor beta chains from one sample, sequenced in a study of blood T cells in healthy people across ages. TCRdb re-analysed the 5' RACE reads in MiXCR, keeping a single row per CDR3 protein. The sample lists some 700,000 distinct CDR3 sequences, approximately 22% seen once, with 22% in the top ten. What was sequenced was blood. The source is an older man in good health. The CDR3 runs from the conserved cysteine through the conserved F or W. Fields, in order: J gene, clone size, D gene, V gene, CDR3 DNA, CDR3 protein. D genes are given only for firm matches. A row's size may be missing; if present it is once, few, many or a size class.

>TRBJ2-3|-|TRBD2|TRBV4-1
TGCGCCAGCAGCCAAGATCAGGCTCTAGCGGTAACAGATACGCAGTATTTT
CASSQDQALAVTDTQYF
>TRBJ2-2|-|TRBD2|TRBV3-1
TGTGCCAGCAGCCCTACTAGCGGGGGCCCCGACACCGGGGAGCTGTTTTTT
CASSPTSGGPDTGELFF
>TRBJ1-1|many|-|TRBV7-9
TGTGCCAGCAGCGGTCATAACACTGAAGCTTTCTTT
CASSGHNTEAFF
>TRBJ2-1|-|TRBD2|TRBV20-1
TGCAGTGCCCCTACTAGCGGGAGTTATTACAATGAGCAGTTCTTC
CSAPTSGSYYNEQFF
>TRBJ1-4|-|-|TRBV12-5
TGTGCTAGTGGCCCTGGGATGGGCTATGAAAAACTGTTTTTT
CASGPGMGYEKLFF
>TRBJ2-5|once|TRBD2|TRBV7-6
TGTGCCAGCAGCCCCGGGACTAGTGGGACCCGGTACTTC
CASSPGTSGTRYF
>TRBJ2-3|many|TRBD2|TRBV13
TGTGCCAGCAGCTCTCGATCGCGGGGGGGAACAGATACGCAGTATTTT
CASSSRSRGGTDTQYF
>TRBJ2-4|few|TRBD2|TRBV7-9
TGTGCCAGCCAGGGAGGGCCGTGGAACATTCAGTACTTC
CASQGGPWNIQYF
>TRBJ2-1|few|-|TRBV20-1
TGCAGTGCTAGAGATTATGGAGGGGCGGATGAGCAGTTCTTC
CSARDYGGADEQFF
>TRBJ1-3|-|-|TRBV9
TGTGCCAGCAGCGTAGCTTCCGACCGGGACTATGGAAACACCATATATTTT
CASSVASDRDYGNTIYF
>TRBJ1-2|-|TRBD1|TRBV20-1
TGCAGTGCTGAAGACAGGGGCTATGGCTACACCTTC
CSAEDRGYGYTF
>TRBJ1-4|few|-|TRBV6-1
TGTGCCAGCAGCAAATTGACCGGCGGGACACTCGAAAAACTGTTTTTT
CASSKLTGGTLEKLFF
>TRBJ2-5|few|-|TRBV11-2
TGTGCCAGCAGCTTAGTCACCAACCAAGAGACCCAGTACTTC
CASSLVTNQETQYF
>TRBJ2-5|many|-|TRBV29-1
TGCAGCGTTGTAGGCCAAGAGACCCAGTACTTC
CSVVGQETQYF
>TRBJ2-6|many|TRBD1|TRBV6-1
TGTGCCAGCGGGGACAGGGGGCAATCCTCTGGGGCCAACGTCCTGACTTTC
CASGDRGQSSGANVLTF
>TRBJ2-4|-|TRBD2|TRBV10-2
TGCGCCAGCAGTGTCCTAGCGGTGGATGCCGTAAACATTCAGTACTTC
CASSVLAVDAVNIQYF
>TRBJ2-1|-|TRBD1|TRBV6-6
TGTGCCAGCAGTTCCCCGGGACAGGGGTTGATTGAGCAGTTCTTC
CASSSPGQGLIEQFF